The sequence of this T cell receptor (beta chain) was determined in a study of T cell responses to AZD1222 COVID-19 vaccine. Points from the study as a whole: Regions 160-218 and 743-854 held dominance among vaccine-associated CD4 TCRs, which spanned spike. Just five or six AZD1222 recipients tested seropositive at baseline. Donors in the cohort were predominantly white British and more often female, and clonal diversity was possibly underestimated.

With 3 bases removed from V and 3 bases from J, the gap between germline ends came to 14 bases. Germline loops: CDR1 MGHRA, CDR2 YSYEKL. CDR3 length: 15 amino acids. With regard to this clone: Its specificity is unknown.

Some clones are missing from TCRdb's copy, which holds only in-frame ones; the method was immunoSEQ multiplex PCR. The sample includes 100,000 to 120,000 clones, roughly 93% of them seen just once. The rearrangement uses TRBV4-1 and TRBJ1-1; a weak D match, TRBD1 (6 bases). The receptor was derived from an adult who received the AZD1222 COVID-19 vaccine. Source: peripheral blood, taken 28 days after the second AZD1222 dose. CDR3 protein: CASSQAYREDTEAFF. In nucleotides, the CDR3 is TGCGCCAGCAGCCAGGCTTACAGGGAGGACACTGAAGCTTTCTTT.